This T cell receptor (beta chain) was identified during a study of spatial heterogeneity in lung cancer. Noted time point: blood at routine non-recurrence follow-up after resection. The V end was cut by 2 bases, the J end by 4 bases, with 7 bases between. There are 12 residues in the CDR3. Looked up from germline, CDR1 is SGHDT and CDR2 is YYEEEE. This clonotype was picked up many times. TCRdb redid the calling of the 5' RACE reads with MiXCR, one entry per CDR3 protein. Found here are fewer than 100,000 distinct CDR3 sequences, approximately 19% of them singletons; the top ten hold 20% to 25%. This clonotype originated in a male donor with early-stage non-small cell lung cancer. The chain is built from TRBV5-6 and TRBJ2-7, with D possibly being TRBD1 (6 bases). Sample: PBMCs, taken at follow-up. The CDR3: CASSFTGYEQYF. CDR3 DNA sequence: TGTGCCAGCAGCTTCACAGGGTACGAGCAGTACTTC.